In this sample, the clone carrying this T cell receptor (beta chain) turned up once. Germline CDR1 is SEHNR and CDR2 is FQNEAQ (reference sequence). V was pared by 0 bases and J by 0 bases, with 8 bases between. CDR3 length equals 15 residues. The data were obtained in a study of OX40 agonist ivuxolimab in advanced cancers. Background on the study: Two patients with cutaneous melanoma and one with hepatocellular carcinoma, three in total, showed partial responses.

Using immunoSEQ multiplex PCR, the repertoire was profiled, and TCRdb retains in-frame clones only, with some absent. The sample includes tens of thousands of clones, around 90% seen only once; the top ten take under 65%. Autoimmune disease history or systemic immunosuppression led to patient exclusion. Blood got drawn at baseline, again on cycle 4 day 1, and then on cycle 7 day 1. The sequence derives from an adult with an advanced solid tumor such as melanoma, head and neck, liver or kidney cancer. The chain is built from TRBV7-9 and TRBJ2-5; no reliable D call. The sequencing here drew on CD4+ or CD8+ T cells sorted from blood, taken in a trial of the OX40 agonist ivuxolimab. CDR3 sequence: CASSLAPGDQETQYF. DNA for the CDR3: TGTGCCAGCAGCTTAGCCCCAGGAGACCAAGAGACCCAGTACTTC.